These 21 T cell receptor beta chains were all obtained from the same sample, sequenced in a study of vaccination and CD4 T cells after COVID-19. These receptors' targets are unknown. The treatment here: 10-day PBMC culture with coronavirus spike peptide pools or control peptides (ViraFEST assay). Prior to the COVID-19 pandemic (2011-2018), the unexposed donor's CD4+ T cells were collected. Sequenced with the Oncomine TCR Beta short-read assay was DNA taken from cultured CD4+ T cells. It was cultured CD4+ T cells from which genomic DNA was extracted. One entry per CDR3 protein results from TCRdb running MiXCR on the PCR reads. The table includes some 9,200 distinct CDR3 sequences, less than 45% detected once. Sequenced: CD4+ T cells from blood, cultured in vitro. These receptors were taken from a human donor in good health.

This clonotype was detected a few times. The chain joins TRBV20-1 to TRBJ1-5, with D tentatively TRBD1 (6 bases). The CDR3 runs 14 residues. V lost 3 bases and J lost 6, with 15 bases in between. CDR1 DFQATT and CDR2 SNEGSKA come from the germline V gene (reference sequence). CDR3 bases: TGCAGTGCTAGGGGCAGGGGAGATAGTCAGCCCCAGCATTTT. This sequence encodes CSARGRGDSQPQHF.

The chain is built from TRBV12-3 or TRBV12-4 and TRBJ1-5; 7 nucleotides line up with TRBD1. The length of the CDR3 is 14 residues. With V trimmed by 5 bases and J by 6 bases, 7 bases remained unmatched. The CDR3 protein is CASSDRQGSQPQHF. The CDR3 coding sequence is TGTGCCAGCAGTGACAGACAGGGCAGTCAGCCCCAGCATTTT.

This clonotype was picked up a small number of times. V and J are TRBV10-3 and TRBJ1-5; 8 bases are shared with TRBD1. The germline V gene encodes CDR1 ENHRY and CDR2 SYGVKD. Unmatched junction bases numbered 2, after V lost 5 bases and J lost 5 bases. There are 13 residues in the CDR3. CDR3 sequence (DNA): TGTGCCATCAGTATACAGGGGGATCAGCCCCAGCATTTT. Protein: CAISIQGDQPQHF.

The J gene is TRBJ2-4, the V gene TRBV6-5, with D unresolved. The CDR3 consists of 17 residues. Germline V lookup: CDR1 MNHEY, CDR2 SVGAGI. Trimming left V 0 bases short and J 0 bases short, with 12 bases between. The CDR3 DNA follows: TGTGCCAGCAGTTACTCCGGATGGATACTAGCCAAAAACATTCAGTACTTC. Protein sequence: CASSYSGWILAKNIQYF.

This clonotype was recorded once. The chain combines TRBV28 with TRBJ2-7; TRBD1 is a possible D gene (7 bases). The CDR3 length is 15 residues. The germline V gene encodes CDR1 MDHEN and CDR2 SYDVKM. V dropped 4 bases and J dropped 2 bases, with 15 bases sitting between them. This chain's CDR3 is CASSWAGQLPYEQYF. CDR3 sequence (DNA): TGTGCCAGCAGTTGGGCGGGACAGCTCCCCTACGAGCAGTACTTC.

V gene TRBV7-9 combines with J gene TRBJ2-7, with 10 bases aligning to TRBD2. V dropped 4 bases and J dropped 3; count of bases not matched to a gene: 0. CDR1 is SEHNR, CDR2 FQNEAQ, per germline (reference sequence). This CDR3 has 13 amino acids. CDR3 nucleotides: TGTGCCAGCAGCTGGACTAGCGGCTACGAGCAGTACTTC. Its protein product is CASSWTSGYEQYF. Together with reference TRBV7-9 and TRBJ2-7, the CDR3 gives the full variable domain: DTGVSQNPRHKITKRGQNVTFRCDPISEHNRLYWYRQTLGQGPEFLTYFQNEAQLEKSRLLSDRFSAERPKGSFSTLEIQRTEQGDSAMYLCASSWTSGYEQYFGPGTRLTVT.

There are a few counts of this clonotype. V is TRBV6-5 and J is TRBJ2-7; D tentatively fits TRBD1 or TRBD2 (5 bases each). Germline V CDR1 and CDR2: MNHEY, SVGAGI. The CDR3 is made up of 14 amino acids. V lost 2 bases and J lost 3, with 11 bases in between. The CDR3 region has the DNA TGTGCCAGCAGTTACAGGGGCCGGGGCTACGAGCAGTACTTC. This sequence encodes CASSYRGRGYEQYF.

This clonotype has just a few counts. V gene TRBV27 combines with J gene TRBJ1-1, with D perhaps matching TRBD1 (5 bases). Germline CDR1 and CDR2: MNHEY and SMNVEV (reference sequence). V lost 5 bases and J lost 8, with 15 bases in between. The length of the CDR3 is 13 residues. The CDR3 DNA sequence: TGTGCCAGCAGTAGGGGACGGTTCGTAGAAGCTTTCTTT. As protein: CASSRGRFVEAFF.

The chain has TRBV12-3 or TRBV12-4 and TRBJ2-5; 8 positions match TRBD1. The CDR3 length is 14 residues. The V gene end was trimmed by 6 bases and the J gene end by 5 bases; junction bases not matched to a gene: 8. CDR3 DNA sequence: TGTGCCAGCAGCCCGGGACAGGCCTGGGAGACCCAGTACTTC. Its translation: CASSPGQAWETQYF.

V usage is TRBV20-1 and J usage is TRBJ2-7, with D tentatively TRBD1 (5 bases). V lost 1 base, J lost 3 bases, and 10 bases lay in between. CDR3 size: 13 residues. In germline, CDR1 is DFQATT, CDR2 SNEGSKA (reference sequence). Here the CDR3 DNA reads TGCAGTGCTAGAGGGGCAGGGAACTACGAGCAGTACTTC. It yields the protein CSARGAGNYEQYF.

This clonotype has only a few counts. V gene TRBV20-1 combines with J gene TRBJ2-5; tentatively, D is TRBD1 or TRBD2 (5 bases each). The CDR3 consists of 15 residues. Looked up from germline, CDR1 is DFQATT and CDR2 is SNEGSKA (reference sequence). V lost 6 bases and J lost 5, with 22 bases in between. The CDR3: CSAERGQGIKETQYF. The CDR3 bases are TGCAGTGCCGAGAGAGGGCAGGGCATAAAGGAGACCCAGTACTTC.

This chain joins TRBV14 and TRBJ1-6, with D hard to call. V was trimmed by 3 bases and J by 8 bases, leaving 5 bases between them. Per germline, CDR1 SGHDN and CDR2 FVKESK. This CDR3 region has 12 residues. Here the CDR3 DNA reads TGTGCCAGCAGCCATTCCCATTCACCCCTCCACTTT. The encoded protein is CASSHSHSPLHF.

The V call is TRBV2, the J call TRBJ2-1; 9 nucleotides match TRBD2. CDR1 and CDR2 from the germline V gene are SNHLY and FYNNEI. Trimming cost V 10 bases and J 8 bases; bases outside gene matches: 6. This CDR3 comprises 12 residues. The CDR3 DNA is TGTGCCACAAAGCGGGAGGACGATGAGCAGTTCTTC. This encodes CATKREDDEQFF.

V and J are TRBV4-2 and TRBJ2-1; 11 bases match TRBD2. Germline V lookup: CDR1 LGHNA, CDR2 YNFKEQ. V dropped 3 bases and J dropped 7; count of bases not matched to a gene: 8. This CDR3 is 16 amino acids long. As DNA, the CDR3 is TGTGCCAGCAGCCAGGAACTAGCGGGAGTGGGGAATGAGCAGTTCTTC. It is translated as CASSQELAGVGNEQFF.

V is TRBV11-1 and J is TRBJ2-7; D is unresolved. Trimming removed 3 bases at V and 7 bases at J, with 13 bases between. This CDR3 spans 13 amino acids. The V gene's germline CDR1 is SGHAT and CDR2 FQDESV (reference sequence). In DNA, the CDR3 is TGTGCCAGCAGCTTTGAACTAAAAGGGGAGCAGTACTTC. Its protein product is CASSFELKGEQYF.

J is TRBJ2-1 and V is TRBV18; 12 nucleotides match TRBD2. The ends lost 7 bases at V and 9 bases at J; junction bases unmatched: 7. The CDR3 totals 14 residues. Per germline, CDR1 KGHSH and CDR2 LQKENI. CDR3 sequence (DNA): TGTGCCAGCTTAGCTAGCGGGAGGGACGTTGAGCAGTTCTTC. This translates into CASLASGRDVEQFF.

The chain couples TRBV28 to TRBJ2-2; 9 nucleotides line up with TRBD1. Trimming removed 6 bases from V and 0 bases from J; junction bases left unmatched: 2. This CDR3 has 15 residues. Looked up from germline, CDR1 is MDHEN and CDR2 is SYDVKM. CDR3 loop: CASRGDRANTGELFF. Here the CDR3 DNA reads TGTGCCAGCAGGGGGGACAGGGCGAACACCGGGGAGCTGTTTTTT.

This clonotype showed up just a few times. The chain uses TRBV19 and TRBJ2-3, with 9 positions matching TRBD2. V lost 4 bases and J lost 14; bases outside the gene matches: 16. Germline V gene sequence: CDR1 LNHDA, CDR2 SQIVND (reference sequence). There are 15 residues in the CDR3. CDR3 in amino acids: CASSTPEGLARLWYF. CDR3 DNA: TGTGCCAGTAGTACCCCCGAGGGACTAGCTCGACTTTGGTATTTT.

The CDR3 loop reads CASSPHPAEQYF. Here the CDR3 DNA reads TGTGCCAGCAGCCCCCACCCGGCCGAGCAGTACTTC. The chain couples TRBV11-2 to TRBJ2-7; D call uncertain. CDR3 length: 12 residues. V lost 5 bases and J 6 bases, leaving 11 bases between the germline ends. Germline CDR1 is SGHAT and CDR2 is FQNNGV.

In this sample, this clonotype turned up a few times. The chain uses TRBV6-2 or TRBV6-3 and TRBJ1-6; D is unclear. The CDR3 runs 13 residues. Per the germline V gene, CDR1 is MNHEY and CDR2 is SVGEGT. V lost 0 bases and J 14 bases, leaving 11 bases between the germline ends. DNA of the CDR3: TGTGCCAGCAGTTACTCAGGCCGCGGGTCCCTCCACTTT. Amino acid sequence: CASSYSGRGSLHF.

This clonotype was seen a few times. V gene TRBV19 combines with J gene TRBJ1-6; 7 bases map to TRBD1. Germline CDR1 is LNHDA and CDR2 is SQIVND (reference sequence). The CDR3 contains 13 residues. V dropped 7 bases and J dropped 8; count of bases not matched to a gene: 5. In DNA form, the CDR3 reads TGTGCCAGTAAAGGGGGCTTGGATTCACCCCTCCACTTT. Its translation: CASKGGLDSPLHF.